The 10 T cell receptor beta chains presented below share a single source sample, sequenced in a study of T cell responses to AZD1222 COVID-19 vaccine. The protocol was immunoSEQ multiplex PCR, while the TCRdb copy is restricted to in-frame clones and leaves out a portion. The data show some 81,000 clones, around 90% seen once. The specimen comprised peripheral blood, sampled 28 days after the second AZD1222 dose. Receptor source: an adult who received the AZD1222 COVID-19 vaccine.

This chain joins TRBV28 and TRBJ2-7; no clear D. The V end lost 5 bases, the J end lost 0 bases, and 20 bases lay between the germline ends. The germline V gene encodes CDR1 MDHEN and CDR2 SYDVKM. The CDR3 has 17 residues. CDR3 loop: CASSLHPTAVNSYEQYF. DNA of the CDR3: TGTGCCAGCAGTCTTCACCCCACGGCCGTGAACTCCTACGAGCAGTACTTC. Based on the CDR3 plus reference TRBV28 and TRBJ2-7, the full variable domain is DVKVTQSSRYLVKRTGEKVFLECVQDMDHENMFWYRQDPGLGLRLIYFSYDVKMKEKGDIPEGYSVSREKKERFSLILESASTNQTSMYLCASSLHPTAVNSYEQYFGPGTRLTVT.

The CDR3 sequence: CASSLKSNDGYTF. The CDR3 DNA is TGTGCCAGCAGCTTAAAAAGTAATGATGGCTACACCTTC. The V call is TRBV7-9, the J call TRBJ1-2; D ambiguous. This CDR3 has 13 residues. The ends were cut back, 2 bases at V and 6 bases at J, with 10 bases in the middle. Germline CDR1 and CDR2: SEHNR and FQNEAQ (reference sequence). Supplemented by reference TRBV7-9 and TRBJ1-2, the full variable domain reads DTGVSQNPRHKITKRGQNVTFRCDPISEHNRLYWYRQTLGQGPEFLTYFQNEAQLEKSRLLSDRFSAERPKGSFSTLEIQRTEQGDSAMYLCASSLKSNDGYTFGSGTRLTVV.

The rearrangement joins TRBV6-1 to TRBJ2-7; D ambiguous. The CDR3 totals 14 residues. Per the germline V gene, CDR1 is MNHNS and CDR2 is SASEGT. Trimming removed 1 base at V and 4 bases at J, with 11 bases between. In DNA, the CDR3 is TGTGCCAGCAGTGAAGGGGCAGGATCTTACGAGCAGTACTTC. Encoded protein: CASSEGAGSYEQYF.

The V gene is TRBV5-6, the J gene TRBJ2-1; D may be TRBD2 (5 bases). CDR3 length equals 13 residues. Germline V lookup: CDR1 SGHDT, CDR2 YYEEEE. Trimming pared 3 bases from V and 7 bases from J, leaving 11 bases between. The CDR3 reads CASSSGVRNEQFF. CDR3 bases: TGTGCCAGCAGCTCCGGGGTTAGAAATGAGCAGTTCTTC.

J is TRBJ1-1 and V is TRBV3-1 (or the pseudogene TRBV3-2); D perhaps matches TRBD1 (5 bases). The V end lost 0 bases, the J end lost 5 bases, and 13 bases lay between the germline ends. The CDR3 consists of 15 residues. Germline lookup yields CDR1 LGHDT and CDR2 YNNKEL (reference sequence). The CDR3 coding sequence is TGTGCCAGCAGCCAAGATGTGCAGGGAGGGACTGAAGCTTTCTTT. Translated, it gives CASSQDVQGGTEAFF.

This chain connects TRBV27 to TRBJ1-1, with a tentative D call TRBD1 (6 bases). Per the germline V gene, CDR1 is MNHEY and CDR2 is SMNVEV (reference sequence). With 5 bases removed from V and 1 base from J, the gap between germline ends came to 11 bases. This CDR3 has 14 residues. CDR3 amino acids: CASSLQGSNTEAFF. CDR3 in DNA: TGTGCCAGCAGTCTACAGGGTTCGAACACTGAAGCTTTCTTT.

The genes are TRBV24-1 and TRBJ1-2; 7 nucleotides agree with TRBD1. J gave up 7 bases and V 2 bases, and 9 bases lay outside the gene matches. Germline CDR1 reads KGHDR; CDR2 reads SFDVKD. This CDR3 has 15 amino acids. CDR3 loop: CATSDSRQGVGGYTF. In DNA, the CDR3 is TGTGCCACCAGTGATTCGAGACAGGGTGTGGGTGGCTACACCTTC.

This CDR3 is CASTRVGAGYEQYF. The CDR3 DNA follows: TGTGCCAGCACCCGGGTGGGGGCCGGATACGAGCAGTACTTC. The chain joins TRBV7-8 to TRBJ2-7, with a possible D match to TRBD1 (6 bases). CDR3 size: 14 residues. The ends were cut back, 7 bases at V and 4 bases at J, with 17 bases in the middle. Germline V gives CDR1 SGHVS, CDR2 FQNEAQ.

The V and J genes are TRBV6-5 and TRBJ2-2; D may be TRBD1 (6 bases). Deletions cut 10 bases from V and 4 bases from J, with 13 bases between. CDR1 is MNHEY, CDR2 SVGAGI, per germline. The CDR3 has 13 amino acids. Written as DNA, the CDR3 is TGTGCCACTACCCGGACAGCCACCGGGGAGCTGTTTTTT. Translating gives CATTRTATGELFF.

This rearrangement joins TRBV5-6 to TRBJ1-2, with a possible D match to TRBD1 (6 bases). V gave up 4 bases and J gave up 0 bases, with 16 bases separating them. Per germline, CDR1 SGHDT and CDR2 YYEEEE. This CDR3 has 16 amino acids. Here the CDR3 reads CASSPTGQYSNYGYTF. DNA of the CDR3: TGTGCCAGCAGCCCGACCGGACAGTACTCTAACTATGGCTACACCTTC.